The T cell receptor beta chain described here comes from a study of graft-versus-host responses after intestinal transplantation. Study-wide context: Each transplant was multivisceral, liver-intestinal, or isolated intestinal. Induction using anti-thymocyte globulin, followed by tacrolimus and steroids for roughly 3 years, was given to all recipients. Study-wide findings and caveats: Early post-transplant HvG declines tracked with peak circulating GvH clone levels.

As for this clone: The antigen remains unidentified.

TCRdb keeps only in-frame clones here, not all; method: immunoSEQ multiplex PCR. The data hold some 64,000 clones, with 90% observed a single time. The TCR sequence derives from a human donor who was the organ donor for an intestinal transplant. The material was unstimulated CD8+ T cells sorted from spleen or lymph node cells, obtained before transplant.

The CDR3 DNA follows: TGTGCCAGTGGACCGGGACTAGTGGGAGATACGCAGTATTTT. Translating gives CASGPGLVGDTQYF. V is TRBV9 and J is TRBJ2-3; TRBD2 aligns across 8 bases. Germline V gene sequence: CDR1 SGDLS, CDR2 YYNGEE. Losses at the gene ends were 8 bases for V and 5 bases for J; bases not matched to a gene: 10. The CDR3 has 14 amino acids.